Following are 20 T cell receptor beta chains from one sample sequenced in a study of T cell responses to AZD1222 COVID-19 vaccine. Clones were sequenced by immunoSEQ multiplex PCR, and TCRdb holds only the in-frame ones, with some missing. The sample includes roughly 140,000 clones, roughly nine tenths of them seen just once. Here the sequenced sample was peripheral blood, taken 28 days after the second AZD1222 dose. Source of these receptors: an adult who received the AZD1222 COVID-19 vaccine.

The rearrangement uses TRBV10-1 and TRBJ2-2; TRBD1 matches at 8 bases. This CDR3 has 15 amino acids. Germline V CDR1 and CDR2: WNHNN, SYGVQD (reference sequence). V dropped 4 bases and J dropped 6; count of bases not matched to a gene: 7. CDR3 DNA sequence: TGCGCCAGCAGTGGACAGGGGTTGGGTGCCGGGGAGCTGTTTTTT. Translating gives CASSGQGLGAGELFF.

V is TRBV2 and J is TRBJ1-2; D remains unclear. CDR3 length equals 10 residues. Looked up from germline, CDR1 is SNHLY and CDR2 is FYNNEI. V was pared by 10 bases and J by 8 bases, with 11 bases between. Written as DNA, the CDR3 is TGTGCCACCCGGGGAGGAGGCTACACCTTC. Translated, it gives CATRGGGYTF. Full variable domain (remainder filled in from reference TRBV2 and TRBJ1-2): EPEVTQTPSHQVTQMGQEVILRCVPISNHLYFYWYRQILGQKVEFLVSFYNNEISEKSEIFDDQFSVERPDGSNFTLKIRSTKLEDSAMYFCATRGGGYTFGSGTRLTVV.

The CDR3: CASSLGAGPSNEQFF. The CDR3 coding sequence is TGCGCCAGCAGCTTAGGAGCTGGACCGAGCAATGAGCAGTTCTTC. The chain uses TRBV5-1 and TRBJ2-1; D remains unclear. V lost 2 bases and J lost 6, with 15 bases in between. The CDR3 is 15 amino acids. CDR1 and CDR2 (germline): SGHRS, YFSETQ.

This chain joins TRBV28 and TRBJ1-4; D gene uncertain. With 3 bases removed from V and 7 bases from J, the gap between germline ends came to 12 bases. Germline V lookup: CDR1 MDHEN, CDR2 SYDVKM. CDR3 length equals 14 residues. The CDR3 loop reads CASSFGVRREKLFF. The CDR3 nucleotides read TGTGCCAGCAGTTTTGGAGTACGTCGTGAAAAACTGTTTTTT.

The V and J genes are TRBV7-8 and TRBJ1-1; the D gene is possibly TRBD1 (5 bases). Per the germline V gene, CDR1 is SGHVS and CDR2 is FQNEAQ. Deletions cut 5 bases from V and 2 bases from J, with 12 bases between. The CDR3 extends over 14 amino acids. The CDR3 protein is CASSLGTANTEAFF. The DNA for the CDR3 is TGTGCCAGCAGCCTTGGGACCGCTAACACTGAAGCTTTCTTT.

J is TRBJ2-7 and V is TRBV19; TRBD2 matches 7 bases. The V segment lost 4 bases and the J segment 7 bases; nucleotides outside the gene matches: 7. The germline gives CDR1 LNHDA, CDR2 SQIVND (reference sequence). The CDR3 runs to 13 residues. The CDR3 coding sequence is TGTGCCAGTAGTACGGGACTATTAGGGGAGCAGTACTTC. Residues: CASSTGLLGEQYF.

The chain employs TRBV3-1 (or the pseudogene TRBV3-2) and TRBJ2-5; D tentatively reads TRBD1 or TRBD2 (5 bases each). In germline, CDR1 is LGHDT, CDR2 YNNKEL (reference sequence). With 5 bases removed from V and 5 bases from J, the gap between germline ends came to 15 bases. CDR3 size: 14 residues. The DNA of the CDR3 is TGTGCCAGCAGCTCCGCGGGCCCAGGGGAGACCCAGTACTTC. Encoded protein: CASSSAGPGETQYF.

The gene calls are TRBV5-5 and TRBJ2-2, with 9 bases fitting TRBD2. V gave up 1 base and J gave up 3 bases; unmatched junction bases: 7. The CDR3 has 17 residues. Germline lookup yields CDR1 SGHKS and CDR2 YYEKEE (reference sequence). CDR3 in DNA: TGTGCCAGCAGCTTGCGGCGACTAGCGGTTTACACCGGGGAGCTGTTTTTT. Translating gives CASSLRRLAVYTGELFF. Full variable domain (rest looked up from reference TRBV5-5 and TRBJ2-2): DAGVTQSPTHLIKTRGQQVTLRCSPISGHKSVSWYQQVLGQGPQFIFQYYEKEERGRGNFPDRFSARQFPNYSSELNVNALLLGDSALYLCASSLRRLAVYTGELFFGEGSRLTVL.

The genes are TRBV6-5 and TRBJ2-5; 9 bases map to TRBD1. CDR3 length equals 15 residues. J gave up 6 bases and V 0 bases, and 5 bases lay outside the gene matches. CDR1 is MNHEY and CDR2 is SVGAGI in the germline V gene. CDR3 loop: CASSYSGTGRKTQYF. The CDR3 bases are TGTGCCAGCAGTTACTCAGGGACAGGGCGGAAGACCCAGTACTTC.

V gene TRBV19 combines with J gene TRBJ2-6; 11 nucleotides match TRBD2. Germline values: CDR1 LNHDA, CDR2 SQIVND (reference sequence). This CDR3 contains 18 residues. J was trimmed by 0 bases and V by 7 bases; bases with no gene match: 8. This CDR3 is CASIGGLAAPSGANVLTF. The DNA for the CDR3 is TGTGCCAGTATCGGGGGACTAGCGGCACCCTCTGGGGCCAACGTCCTGACTTTC.

The chain couples TRBV27 to TRBJ1-5; D is undetermined. The length of the CDR3 is 14 residues. Looked up from germline, CDR1 is MNHEY and CDR2 is SMNVEV (reference sequence). V dropped 5 bases and J dropped 1 base, with 9 bases sitting between them. CDR3 coding DNA: TGTGCCAGCAGTGTCTTAGGAAGCAATCAGCCCCAGCATTTT. It is translated as CASSVLGSNQPQHF.

The chain employs TRBV14 and TRBJ2-1; 8 bases map to TRBD2. Germline V gives CDR1 SGHDN, CDR2 FVKESK. The junction had 8 bases not matched to a gene; V was cut back by 1 base and J by 3 bases. The CDR3 loop spans 17 amino acids. CDR3 in DNA: TGTGCCAGCAGCCAAGGGCATGCCGGGGGGGGCTACAATGAGCAGTTCTTC. It codes for CASSQGHAGGGYNEQFF.

This chain joins TRBV5-1 and TRBJ1-1; the D is unclear. Germline-derived CDR1 and CDR2 are SGHRS and YFSETQ. V was trimmed by 4 bases and J by 0 bases, leaving 10 bases between them. The CDR3 has 14 amino acids. The CDR3 DNA is TGCGCCAGCAGCCCCGGACGAATGAACACTGAAGCTTTCTTT. It specifies CASSPGRMNTEAFF.

This clone was recorded once. The chain has TRBV11-2 and TRBJ2-1, with 10 bases lining up with TRBD2. There are 17 residues in the CDR3. The V gene's germline CDR1 is SGHAT and CDR2 FQNNGV. V trimming: 5 bases; J trimming: 7 bases; junction bases outside the gene matches: 14. Here the CDR3 DNA reads TGTGCCAGCAGCCCCTCTAGCGGGAGAGATAAGTGGAATGAGCAGTTCTTC. Translating it yields CASSPSSGRDKWNEQFF.

The V call is TRBV27, the J call TRBJ1-5; TRBD1 agrees at 7 bases. With V trimmed by 0 bases and J by 11 bases, 13 bases remained unmatched. CDR1 is MNHEY, CDR2 SMNVEV, per germline (reference sequence). This CDR3 contains 16 residues. The CDR3 DNA is TGTGCCAGCAGTTTATCGTTCCCAGGGGGAATTGAATCCCAGCATTTT. It specifies CASSLSFPGGIESQHF.

V usage is TRBV7-6 and J usage is TRBJ2-1; TRBD1 or TRBD2 may be the D gene (6 bases each). In germline, CDR1 is SGHVS, CDR2 FNYEAQ. CDR3 length equals 16 residues. The V and J ends lost 4 bases and 5 bases respectively, with 18 bases between them. The CDR3 DNA reads TGTGCCAGCAGCTACCCGGAGGGGGGACGAAACAATGAGCAGTTCTTC. Translating gives CASSYPEGGRNNEQFF.

The V call is TRBV3-1 (or the pseudogene TRBV3-2), the J call TRBJ2-1, with D possibly called TRBD1 or TRBD2 (6 bases each). Germline values: CDR1 LGHDT, CDR2 YNNKEL (reference sequence). This CDR3 contains 16 residues. Between the trimmed V and J ends, which lost 6 bases and 0 bases, there was a span of 15 bases. The CDR3 loop reads CASSLGGTRSYNEQFF. The CDR3, as DNA: TGTGCCAGCAGTTTAGGGGGGACTCGCTCCTACAATGAGCAGTTCTTC.

The DNA of the CDR3 is TGTGCCAGCATTCAGGGATCTCGCACTGAAGCTTTCTTT. This translates into CASIQGSRTEAFF. The rearrangement uses TRBV28 and TRBJ1-1, with TRBD1 as a possible D gene (5 bases). The CDR3 has 13 amino acids. Per germline, CDR1 MDHEN and CDR2 SYDVKM. Deletions cut 7 bases from V and 4 bases from J, with 13 bases between.

This clone was found a few times. The chain employs TRBV6-2 or TRBV6-3 and TRBJ2-3; 7 nucleotides line up with TRBD1. The ends lost 6 bases at V and 4 bases at J; junction bases unmatched: 7. The CDR3 runs to 14 residues. Germline assignment: CDR1 MNHEY and CDR2 SVGEGT. CDR3 residues: CASSPGQEADTQYF. CDR3 sequence (DNA): TGTGCCAGCAGCCCTGGACAGGAGGCAGATACGCAGTATTTT.

The genes are TRBV19 and TRBJ1-2; 9 bases match TRBD1. The CDR3 runs 13 residues. Germline V gene sequence: CDR1 LNHDA, CDR2 SQIVND (reference sequence). V shed 6 bases, J shed 8 bases, and the junction held 7 bases outside the gene matches. The CDR3 DNA reads TGTGCCAGTAGGCTTACAGGGGGCAACGGCTACACCTTC. This gives the protein CASRLTGGNGYTF. Based on the CDR3 plus reference TRBV19 and TRBJ1-2, the full variable domain is DGGITQSPKYLFRKEGQNVTLSCEQNLNHDAMYWYRQDPGQGLRLIYYSQIVNDFQKGDIAEGYSVSREKKESFPLTVTSAQKNPTAFYLCASRLTGGNGYTFGSGTRLTVV.